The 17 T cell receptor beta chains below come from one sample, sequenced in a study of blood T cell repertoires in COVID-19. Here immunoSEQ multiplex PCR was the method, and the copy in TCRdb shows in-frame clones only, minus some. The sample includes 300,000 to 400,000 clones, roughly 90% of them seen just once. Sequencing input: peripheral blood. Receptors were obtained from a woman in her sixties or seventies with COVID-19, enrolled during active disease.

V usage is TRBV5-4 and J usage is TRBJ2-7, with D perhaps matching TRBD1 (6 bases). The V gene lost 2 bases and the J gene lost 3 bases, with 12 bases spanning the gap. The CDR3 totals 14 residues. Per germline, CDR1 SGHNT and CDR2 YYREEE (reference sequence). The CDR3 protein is CASSLGVGGYEQYF. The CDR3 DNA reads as TGTGCCAGCAGCTTAGGTGTAGGGGGCTACGAGCAGTACTTC.

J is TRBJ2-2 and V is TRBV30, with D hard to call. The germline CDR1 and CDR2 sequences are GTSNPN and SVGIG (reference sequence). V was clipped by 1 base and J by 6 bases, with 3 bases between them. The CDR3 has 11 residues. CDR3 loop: CAWSAAGELFF. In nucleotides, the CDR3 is TGTGCCTGGAGTGCGGCCGGGGAGCTGTTTTTT.

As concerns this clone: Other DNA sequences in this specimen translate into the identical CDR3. CDR3 in amino acids: CASSPGGNYGYTF. Here the CDR3 DNA reads TGTGCCAGCAGCCCCGGAGGAAACTATGGCTACACCTTC. J is TRBJ1-2 and V is TRBV12-3 or TRBV12-4; D not certain. The ends were cut back, 6 bases at V and 2 bases at J, with 10 bases in the middle. This CDR3 region has 13 residues.

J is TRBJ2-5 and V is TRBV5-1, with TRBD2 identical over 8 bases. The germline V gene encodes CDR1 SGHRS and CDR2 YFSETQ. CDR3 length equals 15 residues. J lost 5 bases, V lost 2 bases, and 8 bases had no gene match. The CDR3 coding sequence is TGCGCCAGCAGCTTCGACGGGGGGGCCAGTGAGACCCAGTACTTC. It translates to CASSFDGGASETQYF.

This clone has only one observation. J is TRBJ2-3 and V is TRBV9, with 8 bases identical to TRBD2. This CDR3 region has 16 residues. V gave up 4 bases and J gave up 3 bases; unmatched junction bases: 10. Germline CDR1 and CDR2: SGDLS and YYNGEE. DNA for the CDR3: TGTGCCAGCAGCCCCTTAGCGGGGAGGGGGACAGATACGCAGTATTTT. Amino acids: CASSPLAGRGTDTQYF.

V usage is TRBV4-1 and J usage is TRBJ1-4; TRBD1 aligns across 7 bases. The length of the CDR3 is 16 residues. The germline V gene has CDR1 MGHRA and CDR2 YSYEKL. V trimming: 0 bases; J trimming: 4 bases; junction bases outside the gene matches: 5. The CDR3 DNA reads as TGCGCCAGCAGCCAAGATCGGGGACAGTTTAATGAAAAACTGTTTTTT. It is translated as CASSQDRGQFNEKLFF.

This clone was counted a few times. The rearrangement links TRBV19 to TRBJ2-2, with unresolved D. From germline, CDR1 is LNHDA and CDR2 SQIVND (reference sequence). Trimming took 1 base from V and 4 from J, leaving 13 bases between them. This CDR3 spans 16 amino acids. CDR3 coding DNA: TGTGCCAGTAGTATAGTTTTGCACAGTTCCACCGGGGAGCTGTTTTTT. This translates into CASSIVLHSSTGELFF.

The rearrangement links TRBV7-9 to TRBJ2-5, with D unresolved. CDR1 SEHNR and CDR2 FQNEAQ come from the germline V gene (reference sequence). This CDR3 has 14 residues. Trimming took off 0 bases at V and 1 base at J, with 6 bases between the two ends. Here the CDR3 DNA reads TGTGCCAGCAGCTTAGCACAGCCCCAAGAGACCCAGTACTTC. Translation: CASSLAQPQETQYF.

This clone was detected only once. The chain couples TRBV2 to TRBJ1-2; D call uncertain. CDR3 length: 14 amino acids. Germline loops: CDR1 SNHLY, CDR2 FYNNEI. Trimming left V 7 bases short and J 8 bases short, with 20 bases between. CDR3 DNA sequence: TGTGCCAGCACCGGGGAGACTGGTCTTAAGGGCTACACCTTC. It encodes CASTGETGLKGYTF.

The CDR3 DNA follows: TGTGCCAGCAGTTCCACAGGGAGCTCCTACGAGCAGTACTTC. Translated, it gives CASSSTGSSYEQYF. The J gene is TRBJ2-7, the V gene TRBV11-2; D might be TRBD1 (6 bases). This CDR3 is 14 amino acids long. The V and J ends lost 6 bases and 0 bases respectively, with 12 bases between them. CDR1 is SGHAT, CDR2 FQNNGV, per germline. Full variable domain (rest looked up from reference TRBV11-2 and TRBJ2-7): EAGVAQSPRYKIIEKRQSVAFWCNPISGHATLYWYQQILGQGPKLLIQFQNNGVVDDSQLPKDRFSAERLKGVDSTLKIQPAKLEDSAVYLCASSSTGSSYEQYFGPGTRLTVT.

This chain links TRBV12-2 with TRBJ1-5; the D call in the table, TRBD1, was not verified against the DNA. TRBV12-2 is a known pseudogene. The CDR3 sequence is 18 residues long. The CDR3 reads CASRLGRDRGGSNQPQHF. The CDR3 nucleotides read TGTGCAAGTCGCTTAGGTCGGGACAGGGGAGGAAGCAATCAGCCCCAGCATTTT.

The CDR3 sequence: CASSPTPGGKKTQYF. DNA of the CDR3: TGTGCCAGCAGCCCCACCCCAGGGGGCAAAAAGACCCAGTACTTC. V usage is TRBV6-2 or TRBV6-3 and J usage is TRBJ2-5; 8 bases line up with TRBD1. The ends lost 6 bases at V and 6 bases at J; junction bases unmatched: 12. Germline V gene sequence: CDR1 MNHEY, CDR2 SVGEGT. The CDR3 extends over 15 amino acids.

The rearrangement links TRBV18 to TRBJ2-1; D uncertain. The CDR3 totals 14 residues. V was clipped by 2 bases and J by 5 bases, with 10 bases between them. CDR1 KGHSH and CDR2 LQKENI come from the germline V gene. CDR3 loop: CASSPRTTHNEQFF. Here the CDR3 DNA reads TGTGCCAGCTCACCAAGAACTACTCACAATGAGCAGTTCTTC.

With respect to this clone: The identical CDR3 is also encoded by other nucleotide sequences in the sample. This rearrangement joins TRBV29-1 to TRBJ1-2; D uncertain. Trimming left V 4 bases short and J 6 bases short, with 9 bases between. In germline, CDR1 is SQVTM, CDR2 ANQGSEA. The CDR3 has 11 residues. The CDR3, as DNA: TGCAGCGTTGGGACTGGTAATGGCTACACCTTC. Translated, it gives CSVGTGNGYTF.

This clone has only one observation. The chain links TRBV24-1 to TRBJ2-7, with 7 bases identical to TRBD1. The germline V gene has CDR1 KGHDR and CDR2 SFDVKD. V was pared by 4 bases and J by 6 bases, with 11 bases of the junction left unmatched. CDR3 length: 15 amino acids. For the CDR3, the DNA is TGTGCCACCAGTGACCCTTCGACAGGGAAGGGCGAGCAGTACTTC. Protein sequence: CATSDPSTGKGEQYF.

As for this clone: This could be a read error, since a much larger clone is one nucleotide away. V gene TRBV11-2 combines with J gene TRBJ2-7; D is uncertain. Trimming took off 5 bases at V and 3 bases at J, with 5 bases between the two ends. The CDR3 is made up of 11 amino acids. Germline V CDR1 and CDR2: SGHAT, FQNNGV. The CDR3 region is CASSLNYEQYF. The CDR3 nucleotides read TGTGCCAGCAGCCTTAACTACGAGCAGTACTTC.

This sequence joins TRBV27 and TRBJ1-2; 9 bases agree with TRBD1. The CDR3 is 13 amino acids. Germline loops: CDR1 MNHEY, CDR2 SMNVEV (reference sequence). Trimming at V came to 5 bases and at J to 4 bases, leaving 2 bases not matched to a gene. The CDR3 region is CASSTGGGYGYTF. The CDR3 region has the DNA TGTGCCAGCAGTACAGGGGGCGGCTATGGCTACACCTTC.